This T cell receptor beta chain was captured by sequencing in a study of OX40 agonist ivuxolimab in advanced cancers. Study-level information: Participants could have had prior anti-PD-1, anti-PD-L1 or anti-CTLA-4 therapy, and approximately 40% had some.

Trimming left V 5 bases short and J 2 bases short, with 16 bases between. The CDR3 loop spans 15 amino acids. The germline gives CDR1 SEHNR, CDR2 FQNEAQ (reference sequence). Repertoires were generated with immunoSEQ multiplex PCR, while TCRdb's copy carries only in-frame clones and drops some. The table has over 75,000 clones, 90% to 95% seen once. Material: CD4+ or CD8+ T cells sorted from blood, obtained in a trial of the OX40 agonist ivuxolimab. The sequence derives from an adult with an advanced solid tumor such as melanoma, head and neck, liver or kidney cancer. V is TRBV7-9 and J is TRBJ2-7, with D perhaps TRBD1 or TRBD2 (5 bases each). The DNA of the CDR3 is TGTGCCAGCAGCCGAAGCTTTAGGGACCCCTACGAGCAGTACTTC. This gives the protein CASSRSFRDPYEQYF. Full variable domain (missing parts from reference TRBV7-9 and TRBJ2-7): DTGVSQNPRHKITKRGQNVTFRCDPISEHNRLYWYRQTLGQGPEFLTYFQNEAQLEKSRLLSDRFSAERPKGSFSTLEIQRTEQGDSAMYLCASSRSFRDPYEQYFGPGTRLTVT.